This T cell receptor (beta chain) was sequenced for a study of T cell clonotyping in hematopoietic cell transplantation. About the study: Recipients' pretransplant samples followed cytoreduction.

Assay: immunoSEQ multiplex PCR; the TCRdb copy retains only in-frame clones and omits some. The sample lists approximately 50,000 clones; approximately 90% were seen once. The CDR3 has 12 amino acids. The germline gives CDR1 MGHDK, CDR2 SYGVNS. Trimming cost V 10 bases and J 7 bases, with 16 bases left between them. Time point: recipient sample about 28 days before transplant, after cytoreduction. Samples: about 28 days before transplant, then days 30, 100 and 180 after. This chain joins TRBV25-1 and TRBJ1-2; a weak D match, TRBD1 (6 bases). The TCR was taken from a man aged 60 to 75 with biphenotypic leukemia. Some clones in this sample may be carry-over from other donors' samples. Sequencing was performed on peripheral blood mononuclear cells, taken before stem cell transplant. CDR3 sequence (DNA): TGTGCCACCTCGACAGGCCCTTTTGGCTACACCTTC. Protein product: CATSTGPFGYTF.